This T cell receptor (beta chain) was identified in a study of control samples from healthy donors and cancer patients (dated by TCRdb to about 2020). Library preparation employed the immunoSEQ multiplex PCR assay. TCRdb limited this immuneACCESS table to in-frame rearrangements with V and J called. A share of clones is missing; checked studies link under half to unresolved V genes, and the rest is unexplained. The sample yields about 130,000 clones; about nine tenths were counted once. The top ten clonotypes cover roughly 2.5% of the sample. Comments on this clone: Which antigen it targets is not known. Base quality data are lacking; no much larger clone is found one base away.

The CDR3 numbers 12 residues from cysteine through phenylalanine. The read is trimmed to its CDR3 DNA, 36 bases read in frame from base 1. V loses 6 bases, J loses 3 bases, and the germline ends lie 6 bases apart. The sequence derives from a man younger than 35 in good health. The sequenced sample was blood. The V and J segments used are TRBV12-3 or TRBV12-4 and TRBJ1-3, with no reliable assignment of the D segment. The CDR3 region reads CASSTLGNTIYF. The DNA sequence reads TGTGCCAGCAGCACCCTTGGAAACACCATATATTTT.